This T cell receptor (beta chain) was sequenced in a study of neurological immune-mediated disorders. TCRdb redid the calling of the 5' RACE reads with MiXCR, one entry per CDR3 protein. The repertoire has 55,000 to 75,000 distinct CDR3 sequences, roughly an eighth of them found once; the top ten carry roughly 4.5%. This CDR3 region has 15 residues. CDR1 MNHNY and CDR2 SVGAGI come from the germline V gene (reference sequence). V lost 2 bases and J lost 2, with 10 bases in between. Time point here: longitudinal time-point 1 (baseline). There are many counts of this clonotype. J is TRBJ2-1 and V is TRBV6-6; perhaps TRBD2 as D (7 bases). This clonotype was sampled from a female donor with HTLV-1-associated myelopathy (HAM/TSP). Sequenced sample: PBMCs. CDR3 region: CASSYGGAAYNEQFF. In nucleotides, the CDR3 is TGTGCCAGCAGTTACGGGGGGGCGGCCTACAATGAGCAGTTCTTC.